This TCR beta chain was recovered during a study of cytomegalovirus exposure and HLA in healthy donors (TCRdb year 2017). Regarding the study in general: According to an earlier analysis of a few hundred of the donors, about 179 million T cells yielded roughly 110 million unique TCR beta sequences and more than 250 Gb of sequence data. Around 330 gigabases of sequencing data and approximately 92 million unique TCR sequences made up an early release that covered 500 to 650 HLA-typed donors. Of the 300 to 500 genotyped donors, 80% to 90% were placed in the genetic ancestry cluster associated with self-reported Caucasian donors. The aim of the study was to test whether cataloging public T cell receptors could identify signatures of past pathogen exposure. Using immunosequencing, the study profiled T cell repertoires from 500 to 800 subjects and related those repertoires to cytomegalovirus serostatus. Besides the first cohort of 500 to 700 subjects, a separate validation cohort made up of 120 or so different subjects was used. To predict cytomegalovirus infection status, the study brought together high-throughput TCR immunosequencing, statistical association of individual TCRs with disease status, and machine learning. A later analysis re-examined previously published TCR beta repertoires from about 700 donors and added high-resolution HLA genotyping to investigate patterns of TCR occurrence. Rather than drawing on any new phenotypic data, the later analysis identified candidate immune exposures from TCR beta sequences and the way those sequences occurred across donors. An earlier analysis of 587 of the donors applied high-throughput TCR beta sequencing to assess whether each TCR beta V gene segment acted as functional or pseudogenic. Donor age, sex, ethnicity and CMV serostatus were compiled together with the repertoire data. In a later genetic analysis, genome-wide SNP genotypes for about 55% of the roughly 700 donors were used, and that subset was treated as a discovery cohort. All discovery cohort repertoires had been generated on a single sequencing platform. HLA typing covered class I and class II loci at four-digit resolution. Typing coverage varied by locus: roughly 629-640 donors for A, B, C, DRB1 and DQB1; roughly 500 for DQA1; about 600 for DPA1; around 450 for DPB1. Because of strong linkage in the cohort, a handful of DR-DQ haplotypes were treated as single units for association and clustering. Among some 400 genotyped donors of the cohort, an average of around 240,000 unique TCR beta nucleotide sequences were sequenced per donor, about a sixth of them non-productive.

The cohort comprised some 730 healthy bone marrow donors. At the time of sampling, all cohort members were nominally healthy, though unrecorded immune exposures were likely present. The donor was CMV seropositive and belonged to the group of 250 to 300 seropositive cohort members. Every donor gave a peripheral blood sample, and the peripheral blood mononuclear cells from that sample were used for TCR beta sequencing. Genomic DNA was extracted from the blood cell samples with the Qiagen DNeasy Blood Extraction Kit. The V and J ends are trimmed by 1 base and 3 bases, leaving 6 bases between them. The germline V gene sets CDR1 to SGHNT and CDR2 to YENEEA. CDR3 length: 14 amino acids, cysteine to phenylalanine. The sequence is cut down to CDR3 DNA, 42 bases in frame from base 1. Results the study describes overall, beyond this receptor: Some IMGT-functional V segments, including TRBV6-2 and TRBV6-3, could not be told apart with the 87-base-pair reads, so those segments were excluded. At a false discovery rate of 0.05, a later analysis linked some 17,000 TCR beta sequences to specific HLA alleles. Because counts were too low, about 18 rarely observed V segments, including chromosome 9 orphons, were left out of the earlier analysis of 587 of the donors. Across donors, most TCR sequences were observed very rarely, whereas some public TCRs were present in many individuals. In a later analysis, several top co-occurrence clusters were reported to appear linked to parvovirus B19, influenza, CMV and Epstein-Barr virus. According to the authors, the approach could potentially be generalized to other disease states and immunological phenotypes. In vitro tests confirmed that a few of the cytomegalovirus-associated TCR beta chains recognize cytomegalovirus antigens. V-gene and J-gene trimming of TCR beta chains was associated with a missense DCLRE1C variant in a later genetic analysis, and the association was replicated in an independent cohort. In an earlier analysis of about 550 of the donors, most TCR beta V segments were observed in productive rearrangements about 87% or about 30% of the time, broadly matching IMGT annotations. Immune exposure information for the cohort was limited to CMV serostatus. The classifier was reported to diagnose cytomegalovirus status with high specificity and sensitivity in both the original and validation cohorts. In a later analysis, most CMV-associated TCR beta chains were found to appear HLA-restricted, with HLA associations seemingly driven largely by CMV exposure. In a later analysis, the rate of TCR association differed among HLA loci, with DRB1 alleles having the most associated TCRs and HLA-C alleles having the fewest. This cohort had only TCR beta chains sequenced, and the lack of alpha or paired-chain data limited which features could be detected. Because some donors lacked HLA typing at each locus, the association tests relied only on the typed subset. The study listed 150 to 200 TCR beta chains as associated with cytomegalovirus. Assigning TCR associations to individual alleles was difficult when HLA alleles, especially DR and DQ, strongly co-occurred. Correlated functional status among segregating V segments might be attributable to linkage disequilibrium, but an unknown experimental factor could not be ruled out. The sequencing pipeline was judged likely to have produced a cluster of highly shared sequence variants as a technical artifact. In a later analysis, HLA-associated TCR beta chains showed more clonal expansion and lower generation probabilities than non-associated chains that were equally common. A further reported finding was that TCR beta sequences accurately predicted the HLA-A and HLA-B alleles for most subjects in the first cohort. Roughly uniform sequencing depth across donors was assumed in presence/absence analyses, although this assumption may not hold. In a later genetic analysis, fewer N-insertions in productive TCRs were reported among donors in an Asian-associated ancestry cluster than the roughly 640-donor mean.

To prepare the library, the immunoSEQ multiplex PCR assay was applied. The multiplex PCR relied on a mix of 60 forward primers for TCR Vbeta segments and 13 reverse primers for TCR Jbeta segments. Amplification of the CDR3 region of rearranged TCR beta genes was performed with a multiplex PCR assay on genomic DNA. On the Illumina HiSeq System, the amplified TCR beta libraries were sequenced as 87-base-pair reads. Processing in the source paper ran as follows. In a later analysis, tens of millions of unique TCR beta chains were counted across the 650 to 700 repertoires, and roughly 10 million of these chains were shared by at least two donors. Raw reads were error-corrected and collapsed into unique sequences by a nearest-neighbor algorithm in which closely related sequences were merged to remove PCR and sequencing errors. To assign V, D and J gene segments, CDR3 sequences were aligned to IMGT reference sequences. For a sequence to be retained, a match of at least six nucleotides to both a V gene segment and a J gene segment was required. Rearrangements were called productive when the CDR3 lacked stop codons and stayed in frame with V and J; all others were non-productive. Following IMGT convention, CDR3 was defined as the stretch from the second conserved V-encoded cysteine to the conserved J-encoded phenylalanine. In an earlier analysis of 587 of the donors, sequences lacking an unambiguous match to a single V gene segment were excluded. In an earlier analysis of 587 of the donors, a V segment was called functional when productive rearrangements were above 56.7%, and segregating when the standard deviation between donors exceeded 5%. To diagnose cytomegalovirus status from the catalog of TCR beta chain sequences, a statistical classification framework was built. A later analysis assigned V and J genes by comparing TCR nucleotide sequences with IMGT/GENE-DB human TR gene sequences. The TCRdist pipeline was used in a later analysis to assign CDR3 sequences and most-parsimonious VDJ recombination scenarios. In a later analysis, each TCR beta chain was defined by its CDR3 amino acid sequence together with its V-gene family, and reads without a unique V-gene family were excluded. In a later analysis, nearly 600 highly shared, low-generation-probability nucleotide sequences were removed to address suspected cross-contamination and a sequencing artifact. A later analysis calculated a clonal expansion index for each public chain from normalized within-repertoire ranks of inferred template counts. In a later analysis, generation probabilities were computed using a VDJ recombination model fitted to out-of-frame rearrangements, and the results were checked against IGoR. A later analysis scored TCR-TCR, TCR-HLA and TCR-CMV co-occurrence with hypergeometric tests, applying a repertoire-size bias correction to TCR pairs. A later analysis estimated false discovery rates by permuting HLA or CMV assignments 20 times. A later analysis grouped co-occurring TCRs with DBSCAN, adding TCRdist sequence similarity when clustering within HLA-allele-positive subsets. Repertoires with fewer than 30,000 or more than 120,000 public chains, plus five repertoires with anomalous nucleotide sharing, were excluded from co-occurrence clustering. TCRdb carries this immuneACCESS record with in-frame sequences only. Its versions omit some clonotypes, under half of them owing to an unresolved V gene in the studies checked, with the rest unexplained. Clone size and V and J calls were adopted from that table, with D and trimming inferred from the DNA. Within this sample are 130,000 or so clones, with roughly four fifths of them counted one time only. The ten largest clones capture roughly 3.2% of the sample.

This clone was detected once. The specificity of this receptor is unknown. Base qualities are missing; no much larger clone stands one base away. The clonotype was recovered from a man younger than 35 in good health and CMV-seropositive. The sample was PBMCs. This chain joins TRBV11-3 to TRBJ2-2; no D gene call is confident. The CDR3 has the sequence CASSLVRDTGELFF. The DNA is as follows: TGTGCCAGCAGCTTAGTAAGAGACACCGGGGAGCTGTTTTTT. When the CDR3 is completed using the reference TRBV11-3 and TRBJ2-2 genes on either side, the full variable domain is EAGVVQSPRYKIIEKKQPVAFWCNPISGHNTLYWYLQNLGQGPELLIRYENEEAVDDSQLPKDRFSAERLKGVDSTLKIQPAELGDSAVYLCASSLVRDTGELFFGEGSRLTVL.